A selection of T cell receptor beta chains follows, all from one sample in a study of quantifying T cell responses using KT2 cells. From the UMI-ligation and nested PCR reads, TCRdb called clonotypes with MiXCR, one entry per CDR3 protein. There are approximately 60,000 distinct CDR3 sequences in the sample; 9% to 15% occur only once, and around 9.9% lies in the top ten. Sequenced material: PBMCs spiked with cells of the T cell clone KT2. The receptors stem from a human donor. CDR3s include the opening cysteine and the closing phenylalanine or tryptophan. A D gene is named only where the DNA matches it firmly. Clone size appears in some rows only: once, few, many, or a class for an expanded clone.

abundance,v_gene,d_gene,j_gene,CDR3aa,CDR3nt
few,TRBV29-1,TRBD1,TRBJ2-7,CSVAAGGAYEQYF,TGCAGCGTCGCCGCAGGGGGCGCGTACGAGCAGTACTTC
.,TRBV27,.,TRBJ2-7,CASSNRDVYEQYF,TGTGCCAGCAGTAACCGGGACGTATACGAGCAGTACTTC
many,TRBV20-1,TRBD1,TRBJ2-2,CSAMGTGNTGELFF,TGCAGTGCTATGGGGACAGGGAACACCGGGGAGCTGTTTTTT
.,TRBV12-3/TRBV12-4,TRBD1,TRBJ1-2,CASNPGGQGVYGYTF,TGTGCCAGCAACCCGGGGGGACAGGGGGTCTATGGCTACACCTTC
few,TRBV2,.,TRBJ1-5,CASTSGDVGNQPQHF,TGTGCCAGCACGTCAGGGGATGTGGGCAATCAGCCCCAGCATTTT
.,TRBV6-5,TRBD2,TRBJ2-7,CASSLGLVAYEQYF,TGTGCCAGCAGCCTCGGACTAGTGGCGTACGAGCAGTACTTC
many,TRBV5-1,.,TRBJ2-7,CASSLNGADYEQYF,TGCGCCAGCAGCTTGAACGGGGCAGACTACGAGCAGTACTTC
few,TRBV3-1,TRBD2,TRBJ2-7,CASSHGLAGDYEQYF,TGTGCCAGCAGCCATGGACTAGCGGGGGACTACGAGCAGTACTTC
few,TRBV7-9,.,TRBJ2-3,CASSLASDTQYF,TGTGCCAGCAGCTTAGCTTCAGATACGCAGTATTTT
few,TRBV7-9,.,TRBJ1-6,CASSFRTAGNNSPLHF,TGTGCCAGCAGCTTCAGGACAGCAGGAAATAATTCACCCCTCCACTTT
many,TRBV6-5,TRBD1,TRBJ1-2,CASRFRQGAYYGYTF,TGTGCCAGCAGATTCCGACAGGGGGCTTACTATGGCTACACCTTC
.,TRBV6-1,.,TRBJ1-1,CASSEGNTEAFF,TGTGCCAGCAGTGAGGGGAACACTGAAGCTTTCTTT
few,TRBV12-3/TRBV12-4,TRBD2,TRBJ2-1,CASSHRGGYNEQFF,TGTGCCAGCAGTCATCGGGGGGGCTACAATGAGCAGTTCTTC
.,TRBV11-2,.,TRBJ1-1,CASSLNEGNTEAFF,TGTGCCAGCAGCTTAAACGAAGGGAACACTGAAGCTTTCTTT
few,TRBV10-3,.,TRBJ1-1,CATRFRAYISTNTEAFF,TGTGCCACCAGGTTCAGGGCGTACATTTCCACGAACACTGAAGCTTTCTTT
.,TRBV12-3/TRBV12-4,.,TRBJ1-1,CASSLIRGEAFF,TGTGCCAGCAGTTTAATACGGGGGGAAGCTTTCTTT
few,TRBV6-2/TRBV6-3,TRBD2,TRBJ2-3,CASSKAGVDTQYF,TGTGCCAGCAGTAAAGCGGGAGTTGATACGCAGTATTTT
many,TRBV29-1,TRBD2,TRBJ2-1,CSVDSSSGSGDEQFF,TGCAGCGTTGACAGCTCTAGCGGGAGTGGAGATGAGCAGTTCTTC
many,TRBV5-1,.,TRBJ2-1,CASSLPAALRNNEQFF,TGCGCCAGCAGCTTGCCGGCGGCATTACGGAACAATGAGCAGTTCTTC
many,TRBV20-1,.,TRBJ2-1,CSAITQEGYNEQFF,TGCAGTGCTATTACACAGGAAGGCTACAATGAGCAGTTCTTC
.,TRBV7-7,.,TRBJ2-5,CASSTSSSSETQYF,TGTGCCAGCAGCACATCGAGCTCCTCAGAGACCCAGTACTTC
few,TRBV12-3/TRBV12-4,.,TRBJ2-3,CASSLSLVMRTDTQYF,TGTGCCAGCAGTTTAAGTTTGGTTATGCGCACAGATACGCAGTATTTT
.,TRBV6-2/TRBV6-3,TRBD2,TRBJ2-5,CASRPLAEEETQYF,TGTGCCAGCAGACCCCTAGCGGAGGAAGAGACCCAGTACTTC
.,TRBV20-1,.,TRBJ1-5,CSAREFNSNQPQHF,TGCAGTGCTAGAGAGTTCAATAGCAATCAGCCCCAGCATTTT
.,TRBV11-2,TRBD2,TRBJ2-3,CASSQTAGDFYTQYF,TGTGCCAGCAGCCAAACCGCGGGGGATTTTTATACGCAGTATTTT
many,TRBV11-3,.,TRBJ2-5,CASSLLGETQYF,TGTGCCAGCAGCTTATTAGGGGAGACCCAGTACTTC
.,TRBV5-1,TRBD2,TRBJ2-1,CASSLARLAGGGGEQFF,TGCGCCAGCAGCTTGGCTCGGCTAGCGGGGGGCGGGGGTGAGCAGTTCTTC
few,TRBV12-3/TRBV12-4,.,TRBJ1-4,CASSLVKNEKLFF,TGTGCCAGCAGTTTGGTCAAGAATGAAAAACTGTTTTTT
.,TRBV27,.,TRBJ1-4,CASSLTGWGEKLFF,TGTGCCAGCAGTTTAACAGGGTGGGGTGAAAAACTGTTTTTT